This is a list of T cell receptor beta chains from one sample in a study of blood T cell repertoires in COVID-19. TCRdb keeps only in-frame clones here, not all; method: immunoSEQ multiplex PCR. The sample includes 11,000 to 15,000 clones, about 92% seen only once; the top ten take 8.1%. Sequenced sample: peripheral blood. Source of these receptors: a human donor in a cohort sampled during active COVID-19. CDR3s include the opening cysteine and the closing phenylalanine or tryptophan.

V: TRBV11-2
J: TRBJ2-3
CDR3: CASSSDRDGDTQYF

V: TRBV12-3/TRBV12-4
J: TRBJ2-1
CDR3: CASTKGQANEQFF

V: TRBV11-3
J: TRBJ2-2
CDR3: CASAHGVNTGELFF

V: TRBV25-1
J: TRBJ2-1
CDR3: CASSGTSGRPYNEQFF

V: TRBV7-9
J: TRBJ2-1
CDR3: CASSLASVPEQFF

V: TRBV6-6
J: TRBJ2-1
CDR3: CASSRQSEQFF

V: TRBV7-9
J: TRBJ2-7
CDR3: CASARDRGQGYEQYF

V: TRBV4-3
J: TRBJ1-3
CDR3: CASSQAQGSGNTIYF

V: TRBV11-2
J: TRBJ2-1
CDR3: CATKGQGAYNEQFF

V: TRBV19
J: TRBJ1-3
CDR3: CASTPEGVVSGNTIYF

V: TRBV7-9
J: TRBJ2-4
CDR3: CASSRGDKNIQYF

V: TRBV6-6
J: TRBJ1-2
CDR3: CASSQGQGSGYTF

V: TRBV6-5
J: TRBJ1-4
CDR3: CASSRDRDEKLFF

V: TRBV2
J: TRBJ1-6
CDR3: CASRNRGRNSPLHF

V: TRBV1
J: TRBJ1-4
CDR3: CTSSQGQGGEKLFF

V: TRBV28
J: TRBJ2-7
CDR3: CASSLLRGTYEQYF

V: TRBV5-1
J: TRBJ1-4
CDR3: CASSPSPGQLTSNEKLFF

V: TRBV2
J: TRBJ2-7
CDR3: CASSARRTSGTWGEQYF

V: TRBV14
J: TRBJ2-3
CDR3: CASSQESLAGATDTQYF

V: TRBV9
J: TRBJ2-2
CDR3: CASSVEVWRENTGELFF

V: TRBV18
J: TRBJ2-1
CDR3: CASSPRQGTWNEQFF

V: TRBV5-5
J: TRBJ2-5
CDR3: CASSLTGVGGQETQYF

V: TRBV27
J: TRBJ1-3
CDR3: CASSQDRGARNTIYF

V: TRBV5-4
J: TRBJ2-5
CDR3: CASSGRTSGEETQYF

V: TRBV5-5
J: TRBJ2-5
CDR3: CASSLLTEARAQYF

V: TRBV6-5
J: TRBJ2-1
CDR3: CASSQQRGDLDEQFF

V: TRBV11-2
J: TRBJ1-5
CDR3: CASSLAGGSGNQPQHF

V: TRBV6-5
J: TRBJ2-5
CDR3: CASSLQETQYF

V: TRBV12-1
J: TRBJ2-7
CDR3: CASSPGGGTSRYEQYF

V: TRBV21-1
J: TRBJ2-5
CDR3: CASSTGPGGRETQYF

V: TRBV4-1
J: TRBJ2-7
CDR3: CASSQGTSGFYEQYF

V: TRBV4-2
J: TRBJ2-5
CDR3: CASSQGGSGRAQGEETQYF

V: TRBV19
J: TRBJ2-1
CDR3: CASSIGTGEYNEQFF

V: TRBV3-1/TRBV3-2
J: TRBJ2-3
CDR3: CASSQAELAGADTQYF

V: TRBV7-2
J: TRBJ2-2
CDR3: CASSLALRGGGELFF

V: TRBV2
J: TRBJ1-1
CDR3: CASSVEGGNAFF

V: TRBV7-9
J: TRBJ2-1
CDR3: CASSLHSSSNEQFF

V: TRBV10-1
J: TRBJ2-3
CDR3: CASTRAGGITDTQYF

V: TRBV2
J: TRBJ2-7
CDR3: CASMGGGAGEQYF

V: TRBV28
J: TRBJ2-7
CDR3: CASSLFRTGGYEQYF

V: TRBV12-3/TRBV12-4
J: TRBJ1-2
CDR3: CASSYTGMGGYTF

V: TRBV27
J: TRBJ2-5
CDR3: CASSLSHLASGEETQYF

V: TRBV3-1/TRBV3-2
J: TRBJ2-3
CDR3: CASSQDLSTDTQYF

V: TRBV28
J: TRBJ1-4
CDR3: CASSLVVEKLFF

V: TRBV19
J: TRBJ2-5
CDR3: CASRKGHLYQETQYF

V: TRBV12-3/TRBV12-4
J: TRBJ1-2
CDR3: CASTTGTVYGYTF

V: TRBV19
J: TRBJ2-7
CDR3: CASSITGGNGEQYF

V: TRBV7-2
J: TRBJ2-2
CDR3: CASSLARWQGASGELFF

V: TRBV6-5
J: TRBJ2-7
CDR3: CATGDRGFYEQYF

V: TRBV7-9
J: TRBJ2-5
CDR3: CASSSTTRGGETQYF